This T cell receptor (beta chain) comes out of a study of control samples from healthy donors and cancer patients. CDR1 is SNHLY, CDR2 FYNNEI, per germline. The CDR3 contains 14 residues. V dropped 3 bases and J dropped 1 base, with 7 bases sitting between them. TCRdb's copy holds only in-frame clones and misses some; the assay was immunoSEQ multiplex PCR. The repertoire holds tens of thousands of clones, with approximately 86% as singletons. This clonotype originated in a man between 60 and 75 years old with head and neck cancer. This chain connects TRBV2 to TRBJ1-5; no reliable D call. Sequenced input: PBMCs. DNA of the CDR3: TGTGCCAGCAGTGATGGGCAGAGCAATCAGCCCCAGCATTTT. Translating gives CASSDGQSNQPQHF.